The rows below give T cell receptor beta chains drawn from one sample of a study of blood T cells in healthy people across ages. TCRdb re-called the 5' RACE reads with MiXCR, one entry per CDR3 protein. The sample includes roughly 500,000 distinct CDR3 sequences, about 25% of them seen just once. These same data were also listed under a study on T cells of mothers and their children.

The material sequenced was blood. These receptors came from a boy aged 5 to 17 in good health. CDR3s include the opening cysteine and the closing phenylalanine or tryptophan. A D gene is named only where the DNA matches it firmly. Part of the rows lack a size; the others show once, few, many or a class for expanded clones.

D	size	V	J	DNA	CDR3
TRBD2	NA	TRBV20-1	TRBJ2-4	TGCAGTGCTAGAGGTTTCAGGGAGGGATACAAAAACATTCAGTACTTC	CSARGFREGYKNIQYF
NA	few	TRBV28	TRBJ2-7	TGTGCCAGCAGTTTAAACGTCAATGCCCCGTACGAGCAGTACTTC	CASSLNVNAPYEQYF
TRBD2	few	TRBV29-1	TRBJ2-1	TGCAGCGTTGTAGGGGCGGGGGGCCCCTACAATGAGCAGTTCTTC	CSVVGAGGPYNEQFF
NA	NA	TRBV6-2/TRBV6-3	TRBJ2-1	TGTGCCAGCAGTTACGAACGGCTAGCGCCAACTTTC	CASSYERLAPTF
TRBD1	few	TRBV7-9	TRBJ1-4	TGTGCCAGCAGCTCGGACAGGGGGGGAGGGCAAGAAAAACTGTTTTTT	CASSSDRGGGQEKLFF
NA	few	TRBV7-6	TRBJ1-4	TGTGCCAGCAGCTTAGCGGCTAATGAAAAACTGTTTTTT	CASSLAANEKLFF
TRBD1	NA	TRBV19	TRBJ1-1	TGTGCCAGTAGTACAACAGGGGTGGGGGGTGAAGCTTTCTTT	CASSTTGVGGEAFF
NA	many	TRBV20-1	TRBJ1-4	TGCAGTGCCACAATCGGCCCGGGAACAACTAATGAAAAACTGTTTTTT	CSATIGPGTTNEKLFF
NA	NA	TRBV7-2	TRBJ2-4	TGTGCCAGCAGCTTCGGCTCGGCGAAAAACATTCAGTACTTC	CASSFGSAKNIQYF
NA	NA	TRBV27	TRBJ2-7	TGTGCCAGCAGTTTACAGGGTAGCATCGAGCAGTACTTC	CASSLQGSIEQYF
TRBD2	few	TRBV27	TRBJ2-5	TGTGCCAGCAGCAACTCGCTAGCGGGTGTCTTGGAGACCCAGTACTTC	CASSNSLAGVLETQYF
TRBD1	NA	TRBV6-6	TRBJ2-5	TGTGCCAGCAGTTACTCGACAGGGGGCGCTCAGAAGACCCAGTACTTC	CASSYSTGGAQKTQYF
NA	NA	TRBV27	TRBJ2-7	TGCACCAGCAGTTTACCGACGGCCTACGAGCAGTACTTC	CTSSLPTAYEQYF
NA	NA	TRBV7-9	TRBJ1-1	TGTGCCAGCAGCCACGGGCCCCAGAACACTGAAGCTTTCTTT	CASSHGPQNTEAFF
NA	NA	TRBV12-3/TRBV12-4	TRBJ2-2	TGTGCCAGCAGCCGAAAAGGGAACACCGGGGAGCTGTTTTTT	CASSRKGNTGELFF
NA	few	TRBV5-1	TRBJ1-1	TGCGCCAGCAGCTGGGAACCTGGGATAATGAACACTGAAGCTTTCTTT	CASSWEPGIMNTEAFF
TRBD1	NA	TRBV27	TRBJ2-1	TGTGCCAGCAGTTTATTTTTACCGGGACAGGGCTACAATGAGCAGTTCTTC	CASSLFLPGQGYNEQFF
NA	NA	TRBV19	TRBJ2-1	TGTGCCAGCAGACTAGAAACAGAGCAGTTCTTC	CASRLETEQFF
NA	few	TRBV2	TRBJ1-6	TGTGCCAGCAGTGAGTCGGGCGCGCAGCGGCGTAATTCACCCCTCCACTTT	CASSESGAQRRNSPLHF